This T cell receptor (beta chain) is from a study of vaccination effects on CD4 cells after COVID-19. Study-level results: Marked clonal contraction was seen in infection- and vaccine-induced clones late after vaccination.

V lost 5 bases, J lost 4 bases, and 15 bases lay in between. The germline V gene encodes CDR1 MNHEY and CDR2 SVGEGT. The CDR3 covers 16 residues. As regards this clone: Its antigen is unknown.

Assay used: immunoSEQ multiplex PCR; TCRdb lists only in-frame clones, some missing. Among 24,000 or so clones, about three quarters were seen once, and the ten largest hold 15% to 20%. Ahead of sequencing, the ViraFEST assay grew antigen-specific CD4+ T cells using viral peptide pools. Culture proceeded for approximately 10 days, and CD4+ T cells were then isolated. This individual contracted SARS-CoV-2 between March and December 2020, as verified by PCR. The source is a human donor who had a prior SARS-CoV-2 infection. Sequenced material: CD4+ T cells from PBMCs cultured with HCoV-NL63 spike peptides, taken before COVID-19 vaccination. J is TRBJ2-6 and V is TRBV6-2 or TRBV6-3; no reliable D call. CDR3 region: CASSIGIFRGANVLTF. The CDR3 DNA reads TGTGCCAGCAGTATAGGGATTTTTAGGGGGGCCAACGTCCTGACTTTC.